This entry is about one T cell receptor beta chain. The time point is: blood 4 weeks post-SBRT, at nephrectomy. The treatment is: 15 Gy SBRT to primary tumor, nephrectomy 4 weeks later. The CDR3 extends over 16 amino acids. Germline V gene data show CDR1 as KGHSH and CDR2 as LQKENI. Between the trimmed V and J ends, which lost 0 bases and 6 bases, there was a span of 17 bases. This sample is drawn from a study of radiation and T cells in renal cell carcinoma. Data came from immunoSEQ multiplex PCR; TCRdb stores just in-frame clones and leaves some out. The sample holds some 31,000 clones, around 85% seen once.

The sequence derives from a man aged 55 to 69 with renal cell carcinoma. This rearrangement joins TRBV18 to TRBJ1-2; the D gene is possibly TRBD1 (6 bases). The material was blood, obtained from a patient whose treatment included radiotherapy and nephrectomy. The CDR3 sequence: CASSPPELSGVDGYTF. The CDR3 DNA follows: TGTGCCAGCTCACCACCGGAGCTTTCAGGGGTGGATGGCTACACCTTC.